What follows describes a single TCR beta chain. What it binds is not known. These data belong to a study of vaccination effects on CD4 cells after COVID-19. Study-level results: Among infection- and vaccine-induced clones, marked clonal contraction occurred late after vaccination.

Expansion with viral peptide pools was applied to antigen-specific CD4+ T cells by the ViraFEST assay prior to sequencing. A roughly ten-day culture period preceded the isolation of CD4+ T cells. Germline assignment: CDR1 SGHTA and CDR2 FQGNSA. The CDR3 extends over 13 amino acids. V was trimmed by 3 bases and J by 5 bases, leaving 10 bases between them. Clones were read by immunoSEQ multiplex PCR, and TCRdb kept only the in-frame ones, dropping some. The table includes tens of thousands of clones, around two thirds detected once. This receptor was taken from a human donor who received a COVID-19 vaccine. The sample in question was CD4+ T cells from PBMCs cultured with HCoV-229E spike peptides, obtained before COVID-19 vaccination. V usage is TRBV7-2 and J usage is TRBJ1-1; possibly TRBD1 for D (5 bases). This chain's CDR3 is CASSFVQGTEAFF. The CDR3 DNA follows: TGTGCCAGCAGCTTCGTCCAGGGAACTGAAGCTTTCTTT.